These T cell receptor beta chains were read from a single sample in a study of blood T cell repertoires in COVID-19. The protocol was immunoSEQ multiplex PCR, while the TCRdb copy is restricted to in-frame clones and leaves out a portion. The top ten clones hold around 1.7% of a sample with over 150,000 clones, 78% of them seen once. Material: peripheral blood. The origin of the receptors is an elderly man with acute or convalescent COVID-19. Both conserved end residues are part of each CDR3. A D gene is named only where the DNA matches it firmly. Expanded clones are given a class, and other clones once, few, many or no size at all.

d_call	cdr3_length	j_call	clone_size	v_call	cdr3_nt	cdr3_aa
NA	13	TRBJ2-5	NA	TRBV5-1	TGCGCCAGCAGCTTGTTATACCAGGAGACCCAGTACTTC	CASSLLYQETQYF
TRBD1	15	TRBJ1-4	NA	TRBV5-6	TGTGCCAGCAGCTTAATAGGGACAGGGGATGAAAAACTGTTTTTT	CASSLIGTGDEKLFF
NA	16	TRBJ2-2	NA	TRBV3-1/TRBV3-2	TGTGCCAGCAGCCCCCTGGGTGATGGAGGTTCCGGGGAGCTGTTTTTT	CASSPLGDGGSGELFF
NA	19	TRBJ1-5	NA	TRBV19	TGTGCCAGTCTGGGGTCCTCGGGGGTTTGGGGAGGGGACAATCAGCCCCAGCATTTT	CASLGSSGVWGGDNQPQHF
NA	13	TRBJ2-2	NA	TRBV11-3	TGTGCCAGCAATAAGGGAGGTCCCGGGGAGCTGTTTTTT	CASNKGGPGELFF
TRBD1	15	TRBJ2-5	NA	TRBV5-4	TGTGCCAGCAGCTCGGACAGGGACAACCAAGAGACCCAGTACTTC	CASSSDRDNQETQYF
NA	13	TRBJ1-2	once	TRBV2	TGTGCCAGCAGTGAAGCAGGGGGATCTGGCTACACCTTC	CASSEAGGSGYTF
TRBD1	13	TRBJ1-2	once	TRBV7-2	TGTGCCAGCAGCTTTAGGACAGGGAATGGCTACACCTTC	CASSFRTGNGYTF
NA	10	TRBJ2-3	few	TRBV7-8	TGTGCCAGCAGCGGGCGGGGACAGTATTTT	CASSGRGQYF
TRBD2	18	TRBJ2-7	NA	TRBV7-2	TGTGCCAGCAGCCTGACTAGCGGGGGGCCAACAACCTCCTACGAGCAGTACTTC	CASSLTSGGPTTSYEQYF
NA	16	TRBJ1-1	few	TRBV11-3	TGTGCCAGCAGCCCCAGATCGATCGAAATGAACACTGAAGCTTTCTTT	CASSPRSIEMNTEAFF
NA	14	TRBJ2-7	NA	TRBV7-6	TGTGCCAGCAGCTTAGCACAGGTCTCCTACGAGCAGTACTTC	CASSLAQVSYEQYF
NA	14	TRBJ2-3	NA	TRBV9	TGTGCCAGCAGCGTAGATCCGAGCACAGATACGCAGTATTTT	CASSVDPSTDTQYF
NA	13	TRBJ2-3	once	TRBV5-4	TGTGCCAGCAACAACAGGAGATCAGATACGCAGTATTTT	CASNNRRSDTQYF
TRBD1	14	TRBJ1-1	NA	TRBV11-1	TGTGCCAGCAGCTTAGTGACAGGGGGCACTGAAGCTTTCTTT	CASSLVTGGTEAFF
TRBD1	15	TRBJ1-5	few	TRBV6-5	TGTGCCAGCAGCTTACAGGGGGCTGAGAATCAGCCCCAGCATTTT	CASSLQGAENQPQHF
NA	13	TRBJ1-3	NA	TRBV7-9	TGTGCCAGCAGCTTAATTCAGGGAAACACCATATATTTT	CASSLIQGNTIYF
NA	14	TRBJ1-2	NA	TRBV2	TGTGCCAGCAGTGTTCAGGGGCCAAGCTATGGCTACACCTTC	CASSVQGPSYGYTF
NA	14	TRBJ1-1	NA	TRBV11-2	TGTGCCAGCAGCACCGACCCTAGAGTCACTGAAGCTTTCTTT	CASSTDPRVTEAFF
NA	15	TRBJ2-1	NA	TRBV5-4	TGTGCCAGCAGCTTGCGACAGAGCTCCTACAATGAGCAGTTCTTC	CASSLRQSSYNEQFF
NA	12	TRBJ1-1	NA	TRBV6-5	TGTGCCAGCAGTTCGCAGGTTCGGGAAGCTTTCTTT	CASSSQVREAFF
NA	16	TRBJ1-4	NA	TRBV4-2	TGTGCCAGCAGCCAAGATTTGCCCGGGAGTAATGAAAAACTGTTTTTT	CASSQDLPGSNEKLFF
NA	12	TRBJ1-1	NA	TRBV7-9	TGTGCCAGCAGCTTCGTCCGTACTGAAGCTTTCTTT	CASSFVRTEAFF
TRBD2	16	TRBJ2-3	NA	TRBV18	TGTGCCAGCTCTCTCAGACTAGCGGGGGATACAGATACGCAGTATTTT	CASSLRLAGDTDTQYF
NA	14	TRBJ2-7	NA	TRBV19	TGTGCCAGTAGTCCCCAGACGGGTCCCTACGAGCAGTACTTC	CASSPQTGPYEQYF